Presented here are 16 T cell receptor beta chains from one specimen sequenced in a study of cytomegalovirus exposure and HLA in healthy donors. Primers included in the PCR were 60 Vbeta and 13 Jbeta primers. Some clones are missing from TCRdb's copy, which holds only in-frame ones; the method was immunoSEQ multiplex PCR. In the table there are about 180,000 clones, around 74% of which are singletons. The material sequenced was PBMCs. Receptors originate from a male donor in good health and CMV-seronegative.

CDR3 sequence reads: CASIRPGLNNSPLHF. The CDR3 bases are TGTGCCAGCATTCGTCCGGGACTGAATAATTCACCCCTCCACTTT. The chain carries TRBV6-1 and TRBJ1-6; a possible D gene is TRBD1 (5 bases). This CDR3 region has 15 residues. V dropped 7 bases and J dropped 5 bases, with 15 bases sitting between them. Germline V gene sequence: CDR1 MNHNS, CDR2 SASEGT.

The CDR3 region has the DNA TGTGCCAGCAGTCACAATAGACAGCCGAGCACAGATACGCAGTATTTT. Encoded protein: CASSHNRQPSTDTQYF. The V gene is TRBV7-9, the J gene TRBJ2-3; D possibly corresponds to TRBD1 (5 bases). The V and J ends lost 6 bases and 0 bases respectively, with 16 bases between them. Germline-derived CDR1 and CDR2 are SEHNR and FQNEAQ (reference sequence). CDR3 size: 16 residues.

The rearrangement joins TRBV30 to TRBJ2-1; 8 bases are shared with TRBD2. This CDR3 region has 18 residues. Germline values: CDR1 GTSNPN, CDR2 SVGIG (reference sequence). The V and J ends lost 1 base and 3 bases, in that order; junction bases with no gene match: 14. The DNA of the CDR3 is TGTGCCTGGAGTGGACTAGCGTTCCACAGGGATAACTACAATGAGCAGTTCTTC. It codes for CAWSGLAFHRDNYNEQFF.

The sample holds a few counts of this clone. V usage is TRBV9 and J usage is TRBJ2-1; no definite D call. The germline gives CDR1 SGDLS, CDR2 YYNGEE. V was pared by 4 bases and J by 10 bases, with 15 bases between. This CDR3 is built from 13 residues. CDR3 coding DNA: TGTGCCAGCAGCTCACTTGAATCTCGGGAGCAGTTCTTC. Protein: CASSSLESREQFF. The complete variable domain, with remaining parts taken from reference TRBV9 and TRBJ2-1, reads DSGVTQTPKHLITATGQRVTLRCSPRSGDLSVYWYQQSLDQGLQFLIQYYNGEERAKGNILERFSAQQFPDLHSELNLSSLELGDSALYFCASSSLESREQFFGPGTRLTVL.

The chain links TRBV7-8 to TRBJ1-2, with a weak D call TRBD1 (5 bases). The CDR3 has 13 residues. The V gene lost 6 bases and the J gene lost 4 bases, with 12 bases spanning the gap. Germline V gene data show CDR1 as SGHVS and CDR2 as FQNEAQ. CDR3 sequence: CASSPGETYGYTF. As DNA, the CDR3 is TGTGCCAGCAGTCCGGGGGAGACCTATGGCTACACCTTC.

The rearrangement links TRBV6-5 to TRBJ1-5; D call uncertain. The V end was cut by 0 bases, the J end by 7 bases, with 10 bases between. Germline CDR1 and CDR2: MNHEY and SVGAGI. The CDR3 totals 14 residues. The CDR3 is CASSYSGGRQPQHF. The DNA of the CDR3 is TGTGCCAGCAGTTACTCAGGAGGGCGCCAGCCCCAGCATTTT.

This clone appeared a single time. The J gene is TRBJ1-4, the V gene TRBV5-6; D gene uncertain. The CDR3 covers 13 residues. V lost 0 bases and J 10 bases, leaving 10 bases between the germline ends. Germline CDR1 SGHDT, CDR2 YYEEEE. In DNA, the CDR3 is TGTGCCAGCAGCTTGGGAGCCCTAGGAAAACTGTTTTTT. The encoded protein is CASSLGALGKLFF. Combining the CDR3 with reference TRBV5-6 and TRBJ1-4 gives the whole variable domain DAGVTQSPTHLIKTRGQQVTLRCSPKSGHDTVSWYQQALGQGPQFIFQYYEEEERQRGNFPDRFSGHQFPNYSSELNVNALLLGDSALYLCASSLGALGKLFFGSGTQLSVL.

The chain has TRBV30 and TRBJ1-4; 9 bases map to TRBD1. This CDR3 comprises 14 residues. The V and J ends lost 8 bases and 8 bases, in that order; junction bases with no gene match: 12. Looked up from germline, CDR1 is GTSNPN and CDR2 is SVGIG (reference sequence). CDR3 coding DNA: TGTGCCCGAGGGGTACAGGGGGCAGGGGAAAAACTGTTTTTT. Translation: CARGVQGAGEKLFF.

The J gene is TRBJ1-5, the V gene TRBV28; D gene ambiguous. This CDR3 region has 14 residues. Looked up from germline, CDR1 is MDHEN and CDR2 is SYDVKM. V lost 6 bases to trimming and J lost 3 bases, with 12 bases between them. CDR3 DNA: TGTGCCAGCAGATCACCGGGTCCCAATCAGCCCCAGCATTTT. Translating gives CASRSPGPNQPQHF.

The genes are TRBV7-9 and TRBJ1-5; no clear D. CDR3 length: 13 residues. Trimming cost V 1 base and J 5 bases, with 6 bases left between them. Germline V gives CDR1 SEHNR, CDR2 FQNEAQ (reference sequence). CDR3 nucleotides: TGTGCCAGCAGCTTAGGCGGGGATCAGCCCCAGCATTTT. This sequence encodes CASSLGGDQPQHF. The whole variable domain, filled in from reference TRBV7-9 and TRBJ1-5, reads DTGVSQNPRHKITKRGQNVTFRCDPISEHNRLYWYRQTLGQGPEFLTYFQNEAQLEKSRLLSDRFSAERPKGSFSTLEIQRTEQGDSAMYLCASSLGGDQPQHFGDGTRLSIL.

The chain is built from TRBV7-2 and TRBJ1-3; D possibly corresponds to TRBD1 (6 bases). This CDR3 has 16 amino acids. Trimming removed 0 bases at V and 4 bases at J, with 13 bases between. Germline CDR1 is SGHTA and CDR2 is FQGNSA. This chain's CDR3 is CASSLAQRGSGNTIYF. In DNA, the CDR3 is TGTGCCAGCAGCTTAGCGCAGAGGGGGTCGGGAAACACCATATATTTT.

The gene calls are TRBV5-6 and TRBJ2-7; TRBD1 matches at 7 bases. After removal of 0 bases from V and 7 bases from J, the junction contained 7 bases not matched to a gene. Germline assignment: CDR1 SGHDT and CDR2 YYEEEE. This CDR3 comprises 14 residues. In nucleotides, the CDR3 is TGTGCCAGCAGCTTGGTTGCAGGGGGTAAAGAGCAGTACTTC. It specifies CASSLVAGGKEQYF. Filled out from reference TRBV5-6 and TRBJ2-7, the complete variable domain reads DAGVTQSPTHLIKTRGQQVTLRCSPKSGHDTVSWYQQALGQGPQFIFQYYEEEERQRGNFPDRFSGHQFPNYSSELNVNALLLGDSALYLCASSLVAGGKEQYFGPGTRLTVT.

This chain joins TRBV7-8 and TRBJ2-3; D is uncertain. Per germline, CDR1 SGHVS and CDR2 FQNEAQ. CDR3 length: 12 amino acids. The ends were cut back, 1 base at V and 7 bases at J, with 6 bases in the middle. The CDR3 is CASSLESYTQYF. The CDR3, as DNA: TGTGCCAGCAGCTTAGAATCGTATACGCAGTATTTT.

J is TRBJ1-3 and V is TRBV6-1; D is ambiguous. V was clipped by 2 bases and J by 4 bases, with 9 bases between them. The CDR3 totals 14 residues. The germline V gene has CDR1 MNHNS and CDR2 SASEGT. The CDR3 spells CASSEMGGGNTIYF. CDR3 nucleotides: TGTGCCAGCAGTGAAATGGGAGGAGGAAACACCATATATTTT.

V usage is TRBV25-1 and J usage is TRBJ2-5; D call uncertain. The V end lost 5 bases, the J end lost 4 bases, and 14 bases lay between the germline ends. Germline CDR1 reads MGHDK; CDR2 reads SYGVNS. The CDR3 runs 14 residues. The CDR3 here is CASSPYLPGETQYF. In nucleotides, the CDR3 is TGTGCCAGCAGTCCTTACCTCCCCGGAGAGACCCAGTACTTC.

The rearrangement uses TRBV10-2 and TRBJ2-7; TRBD1 might be the D (6 bases). Germline CDR1 reads WSHSY; CDR2 reads SAAADI. The CDR3 has 14 residues. Trimming took off 2 bases at V and 2 bases at J, with 10 bases between the two ends. The CDR3 sequence: CASSEAGETYEQYF. The CDR3 DNA sequence: TGCGCCAGCAGTGAGGCAGGGGAAACCTACGAGCAGTACTTC.